This TCR beta chain was sequenced for a study of T cells after yellow fever vaccination. Study in general: In the case of low-cell-number fractions, SMART-Seq v4 Ultra Low Input was used for preparation. Broader study findings: Only a minor proportion of clonotypes was detected across both CD4 and CD8 compartments. Bulk-population clonotypes that are abundant could appear as contaminants in FACS-sorted repertoires. Clones that expanded after primary vaccination mostly reappeared after the booster (roughly 97% CD4, roughly 90% CD8).

This clonotype was observed at least ten times. No antigen is known for it. TCRdb recomputed calls from the 5' RACE reads with MiXCR, one row per CDR3 protein. The sample consists of a few hundred thousand distinct CDR3 sequences, 4% to 5.5% of them appearing once. Between the trimmed V and J ends, which lost 6 bases and 1 base, there was a span of 9 bases. The CDR3 length is 13 residues. Sequencing used PBMCs, obtained 15 days after the yellow fever booster vaccination. V usage is TRBV12-3 or TRBV12-4 and J usage is TRBJ1-2; weak D call: TRBD1 (6 bases). This sequence was found in a man younger than 30 who received the YFV17D yellow fever vaccine. The CDR3 is CASRPDSNYGYTF. The DNA for the CDR3 is TGTGCCAGCAGGCCGGACAGTAACTATGGCTACACCTTC.